This is a list of T cell receptor beta chains from one sample in a study of tumor-infiltrating lymphocytes in oesophageal squamous cell carcinoma. One entry per CDR3 protein, called by TCRdb with MiXCR from the PCR reads. The sample lists around 13,000 distinct CDR3 sequences; roughly 60% were seen once. Source material: esophageal tumor tissue. The origin of the receptors is a female donor with esophageal squamous cell carcinoma. Each CDR3 is given with its conserved first and last residue. D genes are given only for firm matches. Some rows mark clone size as missing; the rest say once, few, many or name a class of expanded clone.

D gene	clone size	V gene	J gene	CDR3 protein	CDR3 DNA
.	.	TRBV6-1	TRBJ2-1	CASSDIQGRSYNEQFF	TGTGCCAGCAGTGATATCCAGGGTCGCTCCTACAATGAGCAGTTCTTC
.	.	TRBV7-2	TRBJ2-5	CASSPEAGPETQYF	TGTGCCAGCAGCCCGGAGGCCGGGCCTGAGACCCAGTACTTC
.	many	TRBV27	TRBJ1-1	CASSLRPLTEAFF	TGTGCCAGCAGTTTAAGGCCATTGACTGAAGCTTTCTTT
.	.	TRBV6-5	TRBJ2-5	CASRTIGETQYF	TGTGCCAGCAGGACGATAGGGGAGACCCAGTACTTC
.	once	TRBV6-6	TRBJ2-2	CASSDSGGELFF	TGTGCCAGCAGTGACTCCGGGGGGGAGCTGTTTTTT
.	once	TRBV2	TRBJ2-7	CASSDRGFNEQYF	TGTGCCAGCAGTGACAGGGGATTCAACGAGCAGTACTTC
TRBD1	.	TRBV12-3/TRBV12-4	TRBJ1-1	CASSLRAGGGTEAFF	TGTGCCAGCAGTTTACGGGCAGGGGGGGGGACTGAAGCTTTCTTT
TRBD2	few	TRBV24-1	TRBJ2-5	CATSELTSGKETQYF	TGTGCCACCAGTGAACTAACTAGCGGGAAAGAGACCCAGTACTTC
.	.	TRBV7-1	TRBJ2-1	CASSSRLQMGYNEQFF	TGTGCCAGCAGCTCACGACTCCAAATGGGCTACAATGAGCAGTTCTTC
.	.	TRBV28	TRBJ1-1	CASSSSIEGKAFF	TGTGCCAGCAGTAGTAGCATTGAGGGTAAAGCTTTCTTT
TRBD1	few	TRBV7-8	TRBJ2-7	CASSFGQGLYEQYF	TGTGCCAGCAGCTTCGGACAGGGCTTATACGAGCAGTACTTC
.	.	TRBV6-1	TRBJ2-1	CASRSGDSPLHF	TGTGCCAGCAGATCAGGGGATTCACCCCTCCACTTC
.	.	TRBV7-6	TRBJ2-5	CASSLDRRQETQYF	TGTGCCAGCAGCTTGGATAGAAGACAAGAGACCCAGTACTTC
.	.	TRBV12-3/TRBV12-4	TRBJ2-4	CASSLERGIAKNIQYF	TGTGCCAGCAGTTTAGAGAGGGGGATAGCCAAAAACATTCAGTACTTC
TRBD2	many	TRBV12-3/TRBV12-4	TRBJ2-1	CASSWTSGNNEQFF	TGTGCCAGCAGCTGGACTAGCGGGAACAATGAGCAGTTCTTC
.	.	TRBV7-3	TRBJ2-1	CASSRYSNEQFF	TGTGCCAGCAGTCGTTATAGCAATGAGCAGTTCTTC
.	.	TRBV7-8	TRBJ1-1	CASSLVSFPYAEAFF	TGTGCCAGCAGCTTAGTTTCGTTCCCCTACGCTGAAGCTTTCTTT
.	many	TRBV7-2	TRBJ2-2	CASSLAIAGELFF	TGTGCCAGCAGCTTAGCGATCGCCGGGGAGCTGTTTTTT
TRBD1	.	TRBV11-2	TRBJ1-1	CASSLEWGQSTEAFF	TGTGCCAGCAGCTTAGAGTGGGGACAGTCCACTGAAGCTTTCTTT
.	.	TRBV28	TRBJ2-1	CASSLPVSPLHF	TGTGCCAGCAGTTTACCGGTTTCACCCCTCCACTTC
.	once	TRBV7-9	TRBJ2-7	CASSLSGIEQYF	TGTGCCAGCAGCTTATCCGGGATCGAGCAGTACTTC
TRBD2	few	TRBV6-1	TRBJ2-7	CASSLGTSGRVYEQYF	TGTGCCAGCAGCCTAGGGACTAGCGGGAGAGTCTACGAGCAGTACTTC
.	.	TRBV10-3	TRBJ2-1	CAISDLQNEQFF	TGTGCCATCAGTGACCTCCAAAATGAGCAGTTCTTC
TRBD1	large	TRBV11-2	TRBJ2-7	CASSTTGRDSPLHF	TGTGCCAGCAGCACGACAGGGCGCGATTCACCCCTCCACTTC
.	.	TRBV7-2	TRBJ2-7	CASKSTNTRGNEQYF	TGTGCCAGCAAAAGCACAAATACCAGGGGCAATGAGCAGTACTTC
.	.	TRBV7-6	TRBJ1-2	CASSSELMGKHYGYTF	TGTGCCAGCAGCTCCGAATTGATGGGGAAACACTATGGCTACACCTTC
.	few	TRBV7-3	TRBJ2-1	CASSFSGAYNEQFF	TGTGCCAGCAGCTTCTCCGGGGCCTACAATGAGCAGTTCTTC
.	.	TRBV11-2	TRBJ2-7	CASSFGGVHEQYF	TGTGCCAGCAGCTTTGGGGGAGTACACGAGCAGTACTTC
TRBD2	.	TRBV7-3	TRBJ2-1	CASSHNAGARHNEQFF	TGTGCCAGCAGCCACAACGCGGGAGCCCGACATAATGAGCAGTTCTTC
TRBD1	.	TRBV7-3	TRBJ2-6	CASSAGQGYSPLHF	TGTGCCAGCAGCGCAGGACAGGGTTATTCACCCCTCCACTTC
.	many	TRBV7-2	TRBJ2-7	CASSLMGGPYEQYF	TGTGCCAGCAGCTTAATGGGGGGACCCTACGAGCAGTACTTC